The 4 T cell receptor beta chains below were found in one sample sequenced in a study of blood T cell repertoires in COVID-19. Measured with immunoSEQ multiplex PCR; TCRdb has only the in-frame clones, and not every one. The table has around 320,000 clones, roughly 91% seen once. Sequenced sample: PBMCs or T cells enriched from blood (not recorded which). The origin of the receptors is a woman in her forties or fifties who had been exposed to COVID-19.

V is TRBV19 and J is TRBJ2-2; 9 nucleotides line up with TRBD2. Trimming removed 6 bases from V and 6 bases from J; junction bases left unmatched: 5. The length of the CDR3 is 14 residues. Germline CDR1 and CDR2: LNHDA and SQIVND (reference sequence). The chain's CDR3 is CASRVKRGAGELFF. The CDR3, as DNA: TGTGCCAGTAGAGTCAAGCGGGGGGCCGGGGAGCTGTTTTTT. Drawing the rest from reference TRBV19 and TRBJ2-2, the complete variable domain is DGGITQSPKYLFRKEGQNVTLSCEQNLNHDAMYWYRQDPGQGLRLIYYSQIVNDFQKGDIAEGYSVSREKKESFPLTVTSAQKNPTAFYLCASRVKRGAGELFFGEGSRLTVL.

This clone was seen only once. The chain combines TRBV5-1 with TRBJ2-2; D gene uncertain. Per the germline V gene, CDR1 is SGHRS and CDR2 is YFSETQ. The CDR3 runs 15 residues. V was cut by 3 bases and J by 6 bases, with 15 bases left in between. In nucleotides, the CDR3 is TGCGCCAGCAGCTCAAGGTCGGCAGGTGCCGGGGAGCTGTTTTTT. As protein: CASSSRSAGAGELFF.

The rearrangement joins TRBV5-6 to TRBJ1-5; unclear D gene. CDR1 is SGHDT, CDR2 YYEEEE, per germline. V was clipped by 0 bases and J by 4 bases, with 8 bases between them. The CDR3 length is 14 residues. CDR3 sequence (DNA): TGTGCCAGCAGCTTGGTGGCAGATAATCAGCCCCAGCATTTT. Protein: CASSLVADNQPQHF.

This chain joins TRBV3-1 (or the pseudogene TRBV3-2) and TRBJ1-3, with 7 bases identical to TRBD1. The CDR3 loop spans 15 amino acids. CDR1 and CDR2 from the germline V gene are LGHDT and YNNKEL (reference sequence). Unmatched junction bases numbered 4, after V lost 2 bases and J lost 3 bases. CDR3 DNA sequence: TGTGCCAGCAGCCAATGGGACAGCTATGGAAACACCATATATTTT. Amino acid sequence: CASSQWDSYGNTIYF.